What follows is one TCR beta chain and its context. No antigen is known for it. Trimming removed 0 bases at V and 9 bases at J, with 6 bases between. Looked up from germline, CDR1 is GTSNPN and CDR2 is SVGIG (reference sequence). There are 11 residues in the CDR3. TCRdb analysed the 5' RACE reads with MiXCR anew, one entry per CDR3 protein. The sample holds hundreds of thousands of distinct CDR3 sequences, roughly 10% seen once. This record comes from a study of identical twins. Study conclusions and caveats: Invariant cells of the MAIT and iNKT types might have partly distorted the zero-insertion analyses.

The rearrangement joins TRBV30 to TRBJ2-1; no definite D call. The sample taken for sequencing was memory (CD45RO+) T cells sorted from blood. The sequence derives from a woman between 18 and 30 years old in good health. CDR3 region: CAWSVKFEQFF. CDR3 DNA: TGTGCCTGGAGTGTGAAGTTTGAGCAGTTCTTC. Full variable domain (outside the CDR3, taken from reference TRBV30 and TRBJ2-1): SQTIHQWPATLVQPVGSPLSLECTVEGTSNPNLYWYRQAAGRGLQLLFYSVGIGQISSEVPQNLSASRPQDRQFILSSKKLLLSDSGFYLCAWSVKFEQFFGPGTRLTVL.